These 6 T cell receptor beta chains were sequenced from one sample in a study of CD8 T cells in ankylosing spondylitis. MiXCR, applied by TCRdb to the 5' RACE reads, yields one record per CDR3 protein. The repertoire holds around 340,000 distinct CDR3 sequences, roughly 14% seen once, with 0.95% to 1.4% in the top ten. Sequenced: blood, either unsorted or a sorted T cell fraction (not recorded which). These receptors originate from a male donor with ankylosing spondylitis or in good health (not recorded which).

This clonotype has a handful of counts. The chain uses TRBV14 and TRBJ2-7, with D possibly called TRBD1 or TRBD2 (6 bases each). Trimming left V 1 base short and J 6 bases short, with 16 bases between. CDR3 length: 15 amino acids. Germline CDR1 is SGHDN and CDR2 is FVKESK. The CDR3 protein is CASSQGRGGKGEQYF. In DNA, the CDR3 is TGTGCCAGCAGCCAAGGGAGAGGGGGGAAAGGCGAGCAGTACTTC.

This clonotype was seen a few times. The chain is built from TRBV3-1 and TRBJ2-7; tentative D call: TRBD2 (7 bases). The germline V gene encodes CDR1 LGHDT and CDR2 YNNKEL (reference sequence). The ends were cut back, 2 bases at V and 0 bases at J, with 17 bases in the middle. The CDR3 length is 17 residues. The CDR3 coding sequence is TGTGCCAGCAGCCAACGTACGAGCGGGACAAGCTCCTACGAGCAGTACTTC. It encodes CASSQRTSGTSSYEQYF.

The sample holds a few counts of this clonotype. The genes are TRBV7-9 and TRBJ1-1; D unresolved. The V end was cut by 3 bases, the J end by 11 bases, with 13 bases between. Germline V gene lookup returns CDR1 SEHNR and CDR2 FQNEAQ (reference sequence). The CDR3 runs 12 residues. The CDR3 protein is CASSFETLWAFF. Here the CDR3 DNA reads TGTGCCAGCAGCTTTGAGACTTTGTGGGCTTTCTTT.

Many counts were recorded for this clonotype. This chain connects TRBV12-3 or TRBV12-4 to TRBJ2-5; D may correspond to TRBD1 or TRBD2 (5 bases each). V lost 3 bases, J lost 3 bases, and 11 bases lay in between. CDR3 length equals 14 residues. Here the CDR3 DNA reads TGTGCCAGCAGTTTGGGGGAGACCAAAGAGACCCAGTACTTC. This translates into CASSLGETKETQYF.

V is TRBV3-1 and J is TRBJ2-7; the D is unclear. Deletions cut 4 bases from V and 2 bases from J, with 9 bases between. The CDR3 is 13 amino acids. Per germline, CDR1 LGHDT and CDR2 YNNKEL (reference sequence). The CDR3 loop reads CASSPGRPYEQYF. CDR3 nucleotides: TGTGCCAGCAGCCCCGGACGGCCCTACGAGCAGTACTTC.

In regard to this clonotype: The junction and the germline gene differ at one end; a read error may be behind it. The rearrangement links TRBV12-3 or TRBV12-4 to TRBJ2-7; perhaps TRBD1 as D (6 bases). This CDR3 spans 13 amino acids. CDR3 nucleotide sequence: TGTGCCAGCAGCTTAGACAGGTTCTACGAGCAGTACTTC. Translated, it gives CASSLDRFYEQYF.